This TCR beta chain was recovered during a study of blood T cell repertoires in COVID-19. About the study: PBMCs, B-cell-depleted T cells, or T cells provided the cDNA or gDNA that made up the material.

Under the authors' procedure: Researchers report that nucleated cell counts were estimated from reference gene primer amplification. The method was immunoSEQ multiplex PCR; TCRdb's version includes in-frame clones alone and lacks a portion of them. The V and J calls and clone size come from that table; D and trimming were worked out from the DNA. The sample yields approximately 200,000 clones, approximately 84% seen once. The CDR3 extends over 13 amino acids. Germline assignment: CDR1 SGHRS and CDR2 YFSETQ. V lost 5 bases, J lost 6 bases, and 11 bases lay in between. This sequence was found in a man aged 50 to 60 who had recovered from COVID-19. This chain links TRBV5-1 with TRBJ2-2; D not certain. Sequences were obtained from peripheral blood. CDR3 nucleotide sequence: TGCGCCAGCAGGAGAATCATAGCCGGGGAGCTGTTTTTT. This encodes CASRRIIAGELFF.